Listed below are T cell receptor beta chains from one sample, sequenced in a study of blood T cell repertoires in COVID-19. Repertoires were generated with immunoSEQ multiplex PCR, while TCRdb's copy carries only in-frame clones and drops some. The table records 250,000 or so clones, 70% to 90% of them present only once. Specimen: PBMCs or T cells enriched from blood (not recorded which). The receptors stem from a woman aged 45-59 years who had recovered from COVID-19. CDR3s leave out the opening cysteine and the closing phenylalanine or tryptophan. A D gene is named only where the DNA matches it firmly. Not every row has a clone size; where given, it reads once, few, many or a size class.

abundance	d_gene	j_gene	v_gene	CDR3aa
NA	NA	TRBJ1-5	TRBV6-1	ASSEAPGANQPQH
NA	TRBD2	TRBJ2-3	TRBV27	ASSFLSGLDTDTQY
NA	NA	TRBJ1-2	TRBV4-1	ASSPMRTQGRDGYT
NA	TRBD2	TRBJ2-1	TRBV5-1	ASSPGTAGAAQKHYNEQF
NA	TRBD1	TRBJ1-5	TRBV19	ASSSTNTGAYQPQH
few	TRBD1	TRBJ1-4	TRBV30	AWRGDRRNEKLF
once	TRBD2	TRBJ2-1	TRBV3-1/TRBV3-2	ASSQPGTSGNNEQF
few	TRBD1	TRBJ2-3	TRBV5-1	ASSSGQGAMAQY
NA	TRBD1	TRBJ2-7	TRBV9	ASSVAAGGSYEQY
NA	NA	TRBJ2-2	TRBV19	ASSNTGHTGELF
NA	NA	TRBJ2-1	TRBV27	ASSHNGQFYNEQF
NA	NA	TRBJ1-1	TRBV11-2	ASSSSQGLDTEAF
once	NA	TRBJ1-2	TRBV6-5	ASRYGTRVDYGYT
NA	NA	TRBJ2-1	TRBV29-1	SVRRGSYNEQF
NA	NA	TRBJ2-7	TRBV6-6	ASSYQGSTARYEQY
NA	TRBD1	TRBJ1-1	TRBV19	ASSVPGQRNTEAF
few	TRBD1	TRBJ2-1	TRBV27	ASSWAGGFLKYEQF
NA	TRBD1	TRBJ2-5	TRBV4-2	ASSTRDSHQETQY
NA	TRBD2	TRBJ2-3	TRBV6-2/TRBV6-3	ASSTGTTSTDTQY
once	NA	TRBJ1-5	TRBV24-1	ATSDGLLSNQPQH
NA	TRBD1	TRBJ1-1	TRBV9	ASTRQGDTEAF
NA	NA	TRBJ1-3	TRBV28	ASSSPGSGNTIY
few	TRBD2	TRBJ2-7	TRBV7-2	ASSLPSGVNVQY
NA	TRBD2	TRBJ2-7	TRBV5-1	ATWTSSYEQY
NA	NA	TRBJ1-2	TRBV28	ASSWRRLDGYT
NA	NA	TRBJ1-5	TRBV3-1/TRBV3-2	ASSRGVPSAQIHQPQH
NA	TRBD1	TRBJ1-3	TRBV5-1	ASSSQGAGGNTIY
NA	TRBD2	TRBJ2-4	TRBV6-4	ASSESQASGIQY
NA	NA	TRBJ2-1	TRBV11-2	ASSFFPINEDNEQF
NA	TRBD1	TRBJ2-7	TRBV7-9	ASSPRTGGSYEQY
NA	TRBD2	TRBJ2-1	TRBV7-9	ASSPWALAGGGNEQF